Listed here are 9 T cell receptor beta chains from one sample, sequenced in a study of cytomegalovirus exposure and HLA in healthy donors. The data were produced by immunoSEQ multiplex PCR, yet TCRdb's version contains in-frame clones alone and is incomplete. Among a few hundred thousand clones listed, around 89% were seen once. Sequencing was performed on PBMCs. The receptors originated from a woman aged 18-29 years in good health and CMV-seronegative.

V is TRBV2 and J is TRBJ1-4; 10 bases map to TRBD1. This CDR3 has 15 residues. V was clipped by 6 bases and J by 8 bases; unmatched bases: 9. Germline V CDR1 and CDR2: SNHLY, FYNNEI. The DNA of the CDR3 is TGTGCCAGCAGATTAACGGGACAGGGGAAAGAAAAACTGTTTTTT. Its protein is CASRLTGQGKEKLFF.

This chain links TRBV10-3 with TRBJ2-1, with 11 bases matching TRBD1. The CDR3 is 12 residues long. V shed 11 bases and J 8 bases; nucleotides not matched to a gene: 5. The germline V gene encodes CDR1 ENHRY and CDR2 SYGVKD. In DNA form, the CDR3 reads TGTGCCTTCCGGACAGGGGGCGATGAGCAGTTCTTC. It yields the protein CAFRTGGDEQFF.

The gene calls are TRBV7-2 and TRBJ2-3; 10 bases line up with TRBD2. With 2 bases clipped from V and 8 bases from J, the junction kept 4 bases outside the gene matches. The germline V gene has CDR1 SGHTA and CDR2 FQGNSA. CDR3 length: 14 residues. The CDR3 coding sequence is TGTGCCAGCAGCTTAAAGCTAGCGGGGGTTACGCAGTATTTT. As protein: CASSLKLAGVTQYF.

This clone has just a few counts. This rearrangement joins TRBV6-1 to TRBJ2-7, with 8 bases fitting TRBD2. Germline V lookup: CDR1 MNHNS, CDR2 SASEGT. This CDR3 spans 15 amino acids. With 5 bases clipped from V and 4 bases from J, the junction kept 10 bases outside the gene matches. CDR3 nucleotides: TGTGCCAGCAGTCTCATGGGGGTAGCGGGGTACGAGCAGTACGTC. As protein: CASSLMGVAGYEQYV.

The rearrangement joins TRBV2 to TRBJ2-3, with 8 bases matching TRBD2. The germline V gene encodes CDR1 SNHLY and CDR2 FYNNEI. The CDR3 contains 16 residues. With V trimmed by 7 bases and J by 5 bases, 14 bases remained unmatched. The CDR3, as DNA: TGTGCCAGCATCCTATTAAGCGGGGGAAATGGAGATACGCAGTATTTT. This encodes CASILLSGGNGDTQYF.

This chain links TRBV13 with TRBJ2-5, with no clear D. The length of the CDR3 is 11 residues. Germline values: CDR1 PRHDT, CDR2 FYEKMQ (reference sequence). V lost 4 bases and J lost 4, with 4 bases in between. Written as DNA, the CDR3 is TGTGCCAGCAGCTCACTAGAGACCCAGTACTTC. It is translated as CASSSLETQYF.

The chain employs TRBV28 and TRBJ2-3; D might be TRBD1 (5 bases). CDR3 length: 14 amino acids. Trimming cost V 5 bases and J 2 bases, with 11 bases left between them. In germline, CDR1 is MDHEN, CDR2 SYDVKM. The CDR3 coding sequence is TGTGCCAGCAGTAGCTCAGGGCCCACAGATACGCAGTATTTT. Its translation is CASSSSGPTDTQYF.

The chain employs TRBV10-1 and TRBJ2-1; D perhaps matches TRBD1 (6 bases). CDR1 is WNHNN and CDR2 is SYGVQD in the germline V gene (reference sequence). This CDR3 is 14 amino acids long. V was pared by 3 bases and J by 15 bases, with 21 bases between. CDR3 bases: TGCGCCAGCAGTGATGGTCCCGCGACAGGTTTTTTGTTCTTC. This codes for CASSDGPATGFLFF.

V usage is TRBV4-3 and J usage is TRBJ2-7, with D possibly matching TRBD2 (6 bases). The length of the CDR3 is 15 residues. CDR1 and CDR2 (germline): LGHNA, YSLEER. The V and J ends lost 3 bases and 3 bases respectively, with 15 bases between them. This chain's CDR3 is CASSHLLAGNYEQYF. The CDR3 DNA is TGCGCCAGCAGCCACCTCCTGGCGGGGAACTACGAGCAGTACTTC.